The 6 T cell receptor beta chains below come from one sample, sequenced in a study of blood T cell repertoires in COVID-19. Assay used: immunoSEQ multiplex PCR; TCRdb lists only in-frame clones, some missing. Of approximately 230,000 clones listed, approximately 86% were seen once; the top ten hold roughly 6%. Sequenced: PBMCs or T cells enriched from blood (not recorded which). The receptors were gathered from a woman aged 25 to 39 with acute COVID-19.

The CDR3 DNA reads as TGTGCCAGCAGTCGACAGGGGATGAACACTGAAGCTTTCTTT. Translated, it gives CASSRQGMNTEAFF. The V call is TRBV2, the J call TRBJ1-1, with TRBD1 matching 8 bases. Germline CDR1 is SNHLY and CDR2 is FYNNEI. CDR3 length: 14 residues. Trimming took 5 bases from V and 0 from J; bases not matched to a gene: 2.

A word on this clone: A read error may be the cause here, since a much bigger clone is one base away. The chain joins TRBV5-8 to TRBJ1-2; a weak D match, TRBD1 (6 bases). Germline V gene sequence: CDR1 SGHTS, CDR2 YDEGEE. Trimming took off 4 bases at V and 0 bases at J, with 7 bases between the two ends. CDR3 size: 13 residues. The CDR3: CASSRTANYGYTF. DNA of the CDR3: TGTGCCAGCAGCCGGACAGCTAACTATGGCTACACCTTC.

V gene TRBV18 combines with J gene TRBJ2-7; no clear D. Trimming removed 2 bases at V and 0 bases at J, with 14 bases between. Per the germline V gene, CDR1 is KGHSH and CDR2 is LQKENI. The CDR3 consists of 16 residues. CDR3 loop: CASSPSERGISYEQYF. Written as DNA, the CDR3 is TGTGCCAGCTCACCATCGGAGAGAGGTATCTCCTACGAGCAGTACTTC. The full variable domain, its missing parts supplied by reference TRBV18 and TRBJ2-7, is NAGVMQNPRHLVRRRGQEARLRCSPMKGHSHVYWYRQLPEEGLKFMVYLQKENIIDESGMPKERFSAEFPKEGPSILRIQQVVRGDSAAYFCASSPSERGISYEQYFGPGTRLTVT.

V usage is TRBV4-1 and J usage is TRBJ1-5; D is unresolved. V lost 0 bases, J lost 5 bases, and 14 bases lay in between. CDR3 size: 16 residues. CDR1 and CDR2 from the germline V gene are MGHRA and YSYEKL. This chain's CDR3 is CASSQDLARFDQPQHF. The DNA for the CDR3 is TGCGCCAGCAGCCAAGATCTTGCGAGATTCGATCAGCCCCAGCATTTT.

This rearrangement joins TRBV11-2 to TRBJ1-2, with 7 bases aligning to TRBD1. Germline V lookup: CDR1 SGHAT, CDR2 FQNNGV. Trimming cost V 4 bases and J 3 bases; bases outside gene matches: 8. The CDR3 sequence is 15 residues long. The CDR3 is CASSSHRQGDYGYTF. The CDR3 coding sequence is TGTGCCAGCAGCTCCCATCGACAGGGTGACTATGGCTACACCTTC.

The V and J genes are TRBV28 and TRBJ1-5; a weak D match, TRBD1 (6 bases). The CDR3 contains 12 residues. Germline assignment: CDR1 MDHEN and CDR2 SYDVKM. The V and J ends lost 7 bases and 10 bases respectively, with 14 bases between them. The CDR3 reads CASNTGRGPQHF. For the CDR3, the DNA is TGTGCCAGCAATACCGGCAGGGGTCCCCAGCATTTT.